This TCR beta chain originates from a study of control samples from healthy donors and cancer patients (dated by TCRdb to the early 2020s). Trimming leaves V shorter by 0 bases and J shorter by 3 bases, with the junction holding 12 bases beyond the gene matches. Based on the germline V gene, the CDR1 and CDR2 sequences are SNHLY and FYNNEI. From its cysteine to its phenylalanine, the CDR3 spans 18 amino acids. CDR3 DNA is the only sequence kept; it has 54 bases, read in frame from the first base. The protocol used for the library was the immunoSEQ multiplex PCR assay. TCRdb took this table from immuneACCESS and kept in-frame rearrangements with V and J called. Such tables lack part of the clones; where checked against another copy, unresolved V genes explain under half of the gap, and the rest is unexplained. This sample holds under 95,000 clones; approximately 90% were observed only once. Around 1% of the sample lies in the top ten.

Regarding this clone: Its antigen remains undetermined. Per-base quality was not reported, and no clone a single base away is much larger than it.

Sample: blood. The TCR comes from a woman in her twenties or thirties in good health. The V and J segments used are TRBV2 and TRBJ2-7; 9 junctional bases match TRBD2. In nucleotides, the sequence is TGTGCCAGCAGTGAAGCGCTTCGACTAGCGGAGGTCCTCTACGAGCAGTACTTC. Translated, this gives CASSEALRLAEVLYEQYF. The full variable domain, completed from the reference TRBV2 and TRBJ2-7 proteins outside the CDR3, reads EPEVTQTPSHQVTQMGQEVILRCVPISNHLYFYWYRQILGQKVEFLVSFYNNEISEKSEIFDDQFSVERPDGSNFTLKIRSTKLEDSAMYFCASSEALRLAEVLYEQYFGPGTRLTVT.